This TCR beta chain stems from a study of blood T cells in healthy people across ages. Overall study findings and caveats: Donor CMV infection status was unknown, possibly confounding age-related changes in expanded clonotypes.

In its sample, this clonotype was seen a few times. Its antigen is unidentified. Trimming stripped 3 bases from V and 0 bases from J, with 12 bases between. Germline V gene data show CDR1 as DFQATT and CDR2 as SNEGSKA (reference sequence). CDR3 size: 15 residues. Through a sample-barcoded 5' primer and a J-beta primer mix, a second PCR was run for roughly 6 to 12 cycles. MiXCR, run by TCRdb on the 5' RACE reads, gives a single entry per CDR3 protein. This table has roughly 800,000 distinct CDR3 sequences, roughly 25% appearing once. In addition, the sample was reused for a study of T cells of mothers and their children. As that study records: The second PCR's M1S primer added sample barcodes and 2-4 random nucleotides. With unrelated pairs as the comparison, related mother-child pairs had a slightly higher overlap that was not significant.

The source of this sequence is a boy under 18 in good health. Source material: blood. This chain joins TRBV20-1 and TRBJ1-3; D unresolved. CDR3 coding DNA: TGCAGTGCTAGGGGCGTCGGCAGCTCTGGAAACACCATATATTTT. This translates into CSARGVGSSGNTIYF.